These 2 T cell receptor beta chains were sequenced from one sample in a study of T cells in Graves' hyperthyroidism and ophthalmopathy. RNA transcripts yielded amplified TCR beta CDR3 regions. The HTBI primer set drove a first-round RT-PCR of the TCR CDR3. Using its own MiXCR run on the multiplex PCR reads, TCRdb lists one record per CDR3 protein. The profile shows about 200,000 distinct CDR3 sequences, less than 20% of them singletons. The sample taken for sequencing was blood. The receptors stem from a woman aged 45-65 years with Graves' hyperthyroidism.

The table lists this clonotype with many counts. The chain carries TRBV6-1 and TRBJ2-5, with D possibly being TRBD2 (6 bases). Looked up from germline, CDR1 is MNHNS and CDR2 is SASEGT. The CDR3 runs 15 residues. The V and J ends lost 7 bases and 5 bases respectively, with 20 bases between them. CDR3 region: CASNEYGGEVETQYF. The CDR3 DNA is TGTGCCAGCAACGAATATGGAGGGGAGGTCGAGACCCAGTACTTC.

This clonotype was seen at least ten times. This chain joins TRBV30 and TRBJ2-2, with 7 nucleotides matching TRBD1. CDR1 GTSNPN and CDR2 SVGIG come from the germline V gene (reference sequence). The CDR3 consists of 13 residues. J gave up 6 bases and V 8 bases, and 9 bases lay outside the gene matches. The DNA for the CDR3 is TGTGCCGGCACCGGGACAGTCGCCGGGGAGCTGTTTTTT. It encodes CAGTGTVAGELFF.